The TCR beta chain under discussion was sequenced for a study of siplizumab effects on memory and regulatory T cells. Study-level findings and limits: In unstimulated cells, naive T cells appeared more diverse than memory T cells and seemed major alloresponse contributors.

The table came from immunoSEQ multiplex PCR; TCRdb's copy has only in-frame clones and leaves some out. The sample records around 110,000 clones, approximately 94% being singletons. About this clone itself: The antigen is unknown.

This TCR was sampled from a human donor in good health. Sequencing used non-Treg CD4+ T cells sorted from blood.

CDR3 loop: CASSYSQFANYGYTF. The DNA for the CDR3 is TGTGCCAGCAGTTACTCTCAGTTCGCTAACTATGGCTACACCTTC. The J gene is TRBJ1-2, the V gene TRBV6-5; D gene uncertain. The CDR3 is made up of 15 amino acids. Germline V gene lookup returns CDR1 MNHEY and CDR2 SVGAGI. V was trimmed by 0 bases and J by 0 bases, leaving 8 bases between them.